Presented here are 5 T cell receptor beta chains from one specimen sequenced in a study of T cells in Graves' hyperthyroidism and ophthalmopathy. Authors of the study amplified TCR beta CDR3 regions from RNA transcripts. During a first-round RT-PCR of the TCR CDR3, the HTBI primer set was used. In TCRdb, the multiplex PCR reads were re-called with MiXCR into one record per CDR3 protein. The sample has hundreds of thousands of distinct CDR3 sequences; approximately 19% are singletons. The sequenced material came from blood. These receptors came from a woman between 45 and 65 years old with Graves' hyperthyroidism that later progressed to Graves' ophthalmopathy.

The CDR3 reads CASSPPNGASTDTQYF. The CDR3 coding sequence is TGTGCCAGCTCACCCCCCAATGGGGCTAGCACAGATACGCAGTATTTT. The chain is built from TRBV18 and TRBJ2-3; weak D call: TRBD1 (5 bases). Germline-derived CDR1 and CDR2 are KGHSH and LQKENI. V lost 3 bases to trimming and J lost 0 bases, with 13 bases between them. This CDR3 spans 16 amino acids.

This clonotype was counted many times. The gene calls are TRBV6-6 and TRBJ2-5; TRBD2 aligns across 9 bases. In germline, CDR1 is MNHNY, CDR2 SVGAGI (reference sequence). This CDR3 is built from 16 residues. V was clipped by 2 bases and J by 3 bases; unmatched bases: 7. CDR3 residues: CASSYPNERGEETQYF. CDR3 nucleotides: TGTGCCAGCAGTTACCCCAACGAGCGGGGGGAAGAGACCCAGTACTTC.

The J gene is TRBJ2-7, the V gene TRBV7-2; either TRBD1 or TRBD2 may fit D (7 bases each). Germline V gene data show CDR1 as SGHTA and CDR2 as FQGNSA. Trimming stripped 2 bases from V and 4 bases from J, with 12 bases between. This CDR3 contains 14 residues. This CDR3 is CASSLRQGGYEQYF. CDR3 bases: TGTGCCAGCAGCTTAAGGCAGGGGGGGTACGAGCAGTACTTC. Full variable domain (remainder filled in from reference TRBV7-2 and TRBJ2-7): GAGVSQSPSNKVTEKGKDVELRCDPISGHTALYWYRQSLGQGLEFLIYFQGNSAPDKSGLPSDRFSAERTGGSVSTLTIQRTQQEDSAVYLCASSLRQGGYEQYFGPGTRLTVT.

The table lists this clonotype with a few counts. The chain recombines TRBV12-3 or TRBV12-4 with TRBJ1-2; 9 positions match TRBD1. This CDR3 comprises 14 residues. J gave up 5 bases and V 7 bases, and 8 bases lay outside the gene matches. Written as DNA, the CDR3 is TGTGCCAGCAATAACGGGACAGGGCGGTATGGCTACACCTTC. This translates into CASNNGTGRYGYTF.

This clonotype has at least ten counts. The chain uses TRBV12-3 or TRBV12-4 and TRBJ2-5; D is unclear. The ends were cut back, 1 base at V and 0 bases at J, with 9 bases in the middle. This CDR3 is built from 15 residues. Here the CDR3 reads CASSLDNTNQETQYF. The CDR3 DNA follows: TGTGCCAGCAGTTTAGATAACACCAACCAAGAGACCCAGTACTTC.